This T cell receptor (beta chain) appears in the sequencing data of a study of technical replicates of blood from a few donors. The V and J ends lost 0 bases and 2 bases, in that order; junction bases with no gene match: 7. The CDR3 covers 17 residues. Looked up from germline, CDR1 is LGHNA and CDR2 is YNFKEQ. This clone was seen once. Profiling relied on immunoSEQ multiplex PCR, and the TCRdb table lists in-frame clones only, not all of them. This sample has roughly 80,000 clones, with approximately 93% found just once. The clonotype originates from a human donor in good health. The genes are TRBV4-2 and TRBJ2-1; 7 bases are shared with TRBD2. The source material was T cells isolated from PBMCs. The CDR3 DNA is TGTGCCAGCAGCCAAGAACCAAACGGGAGGACCTACAATGAGCAGTTCTTC. As protein: CASSQEPNGRTYNEQFF.